This entry features one T cell receptor beta chain sequence. Its antigen is still unknown. In the same sample, other DNA sequences code for this CDR3. This sample is part of a study of beta chain features in type 1 diabetes. Study results and limitations: Here, the possible influence of HLA type (on TCRB rearrangement) remained unresolved. For Type 1 diabetes patients, all four CD4+ subsets carried TCRB CDR3s that were moderately but significantly shorter. More deletions and fewer insertions at VDJ junctions were found in patients with type 1 diabetes.

The CDR3 runs 14 residues. Per germline, CDR1 SGDLS and CDR2 YYNGEE. Trimming cost V 0 bases and J 4 bases, with 11 bases left between them. As every portion of the isolated RNA was reverse transcribed, the sequencing read expressed TCRB transcripts. Samples of naive, central memory and regulatory T cells yielded a mean of about 3.9 million reads. The method was immunoSEQ multiplex PCR; TCRdb's version includes in-frame clones alone and lacks a portion of them. This table has more than 550,000 clones, around an eighth appearing once. The V and J genes are TRBV9 and TRBJ2-7; D not certain. The sequence was collected from a man younger than 30 with type 1 diabetes. Sequenced material: naive CD4+ T cells from blood. This CDR3 reads CASSVDGRSYEQYF. CDR3 DNA: TGTGCCAGCAGCGTAGATGGCAGAAGTTACGAGCAGTACTTC. The full variable domain, with the rest looked up from reference TRBV9 and TRBJ2-7, is DSGVTQTPKHLITATGQRVTLRCSPRSGDLSVYWYQQSLDQGLQFLIQYYNGEERAKGNILERFSAQQFPDLHSELNLSSLELGDSALYFCASSVDGRSYEQYFGPGTRLTVT.